This TCR beta chain was sequenced in a study of tumor-infiltrating lymphocytes in localized non-small cell lung cancer (dated by TCRdb to the early 2020s). Regarding the complete study: The cohort included patients whose samples were collected after neoadjuvant chemotherapy, as well as both smokers and never-smokers and several histologies. From each patient came resected tumor tissue plus uninvolved lung tissue from that same patient, and the uninvolved lung tissue was described as non-adjacent to the tumor. Flow cytometry, multiplex immunofluorescence, RNA-seq, exome sequencing and proteomics were applied to the same patients as TCR sequencing, which was one of several integrated assays. The overall ICON cohort was composed of around 150 surgical patients with localized non-small cell lung cancer whose tumors were resected. A total of roughly 57 patients were included in the paired tumor versus uninvolved lung comparison of immunoSEQ T-cell fraction.

The first patient joined ICON in April 2016, and enrollment wrapped up when the last patient was enrolled in the second half of 2018. Fresh tumor and matched uninvolved tissue for in-depth immune analyses, including TCR sequencing, were collected from a subcohort of approximately 81 patients. DNA for TCR sequencing was isolated from bulk tissue, and no cell sorting was done. About this clone: Which antigen it targets is not known. Per-nucleotide qualities are absent, and no much larger clonotype sits a single base away.

Overall study results and their limits: Recurrence-free survival showed no association with tumor T-cell fraction measured by TCR sequencing (p = 0.61). Because different assays used different pieces of the same tissue, intratumor heterogeneity could not be separated from technical variation. TCRbeta sequencing supported higher T cell infiltration in tumors than in uninvolved lung tissue, consistent with immunofluorescence CD3 counts. Since assay coverage differed from patient to patient depending on how much tissue was available, TCR sequencing was done for only a subset of the cohort. No difference in TCR-derived T-cell fraction was observed between the flow cytometry-defined immunotypes IM1 (good prognosis) and IM2 (poor prognosis).

The CDR3 numbers 14 residues from cysteine through phenylalanine. Only the CDR3 portion is preserved as DNA: 42 bases, with reading frame beginning at the first base. Trimming takes 4 bases off V and 4 bases off J; junction bases not matched to a gene: 3. For CDR1 and CDR2, the germline V gene (reference sequence) lists SGHNT and YYREEE. The T-cell fraction in tumor and uninvolved lung tissue was obtained from TCR sequencing using the immunoSEQ assay. The study's processing was this. For survival analysis, patients were divided into high (upper tertile) and low (lower two tertiles) T-cell fraction groups, which were compared by log-rank test. Paired tumor versus uninvolved lung differences in T-cell fraction were tested with a signed-rank test. TCRdb re-hosts the immuneACCESS table, in-frame sequences only. Its copies lack some clones; in the studies checked, an unresolved V gene accounts for under half of them, and the cause for the rest is not known. The V and J calls and clone size come from that table; D and trimming were worked out from the DNA. Within this sample are 23,000 or so clones, with approximately 64% of them counted one time only. 5.4% of the sample is held by the ten biggest clonotypes.

This clonotype was obtained from a human donor with non-small cell lung cancer. The chain joins TRBV5-4 to TRBJ1-3; 9 central nucleotides agree with TRBD1. The sample taken for sequencing was lung tumor tissue. The DNA sequence is as follows: TGTGCCAGCAGCACCGGGACAGGGGGAAACACCATATATTTT. This encodes CASSTGTGGNTIYF.